This T cell receptor beta chain was sequenced during a study of T cells after yellow fever vaccination (dated by TCRdb to the late 2010s). About the full investigation: The SMART-Seq v4 Ultra Low Input RNA kit was used to prepare libraries from fractions with low cell numbers. To follow T-cell clones before and after both primary and booster YFV17D yellow fever vaccination, bulk TCR alpha and beta repertoires underwent longitudinal sequencing. The cohort comprised two healthy male donors, one aged 18 to 30 and one aged 30 to 40 years. Blood was drawn at multiple timepoints before and after primary and secondary immunization, with bulk PBMC replicates and cell subsets isolated. What the authors observed across the whole study: FACS-sorted repertoires could contain abundant contaminating clonotypes from the bulk population, so computational filtering was required. Most clones expanded after primary vaccination were re-detected after the booster (almost 98% of CD4 and approximately 85% of CD8), suggesting broad memory maintenance. Because the study included only a couple of donors, the extent to which the findings can be generalized is limited. The secondary T-cell response was found to be weaker but faster than the primary response, with a peak reached on day 5 rather than on day 15. A small share of clonotypes occurred in both CD4 and CD8 compartments, likely arising from convergent recombination.

The germline V gene yields SGDLS for CDR1 and YYNGEE for CDR2. Counted from cysteine to phenylalanine, this CDR3 has 16 amino acids. The retained sequence is limited to the CDR3, 48 bases, with the frame set at the first base. From V the trimming removes 3 bases and from J it removes 5 bases, while the gene matches leave 13 bases of the junction unaccounted for. TCR cDNA was synthesized by 5'RACE template switching, which introduced a universal primer site and unique molecular identifiers. Priming for cDNA synthesis came from both the TCR alpha and TCR beta constant segments. Library amplification involved two PCR steps, and the second step added sample barcodes and sequencing adapters. Sequencing of the libraries was done on either Illumina HiSeq 2500 (2x100 bp) or NovaSeq (2x150 bp). Regarding the original processing steps: MIGEC was used to demultiplex reads and collapse the reads into UMI consensus sequences, and MiXCR was used for V(D)J alignment. Vaccine-responding clonotypes were defined with edgeR using replicate PBMC samples, requiring FDR below 0.01 and a log2 fold change above 5 up to day 15. Each bulk clonotype received a CD4 or CD8 identity based on whether the sequenced CD4 or CD8 repertoire contained that clonotype at higher abundance. In TCRdb, the public reads were trimmed at Q25 with fastp and aligned with MiXCR, with productive beta chains retained. CDR3 protein sequences are deduplicated, and each keeps its most common genes and DNA. What appears here as the V and J calls and clone size reflects TCRdb's work, not the paper's. This sample lists about 370,000 distinct CDR3 sequences; approximately 10% were detected once. Roughly 18% of the sample comes from the top ten.

The meaning of the sample's treatment or condition label: live attenuated yellow fever vaccine strain. At each blood-draw timepoint, two biological replicates of bulk PBMCs were collected. PBMCs were isolated from peripheral blood using a standard Ficoll-Paque protocol. TriZol was used to extract RNA from bulk PBMCs, CD4 and CD8 fractions, and dextramer-positive and dextramer-negative fractions. This clonotype was counted only a few times. The clone's antigen remains unknown. Base-call qualities are not available, and no considerably larger clone is one nucleotide away. The material was PBMCs, obtained on the day of the first yellow fever vaccination. The V gene is TRBV9 and the J gene is TRBJ2-5; 7 bases in between match TRBD1. The source is a man younger than 35 who received the YFV17D yellow fever vaccine. The CDR3 region reads CASSGFRDSEGETQYF. The sequenced DNA is TGTGCCAGCAGCGGCTTTAGGGACAGTGAGGGGGAGACCCAGTACTTC. Supplemented by the reference TRBV9 and TRBJ2-5 proteins around the CDR3, the complete variable domain is DSGVTQTPKHLITATGQRVTLRCSPRSGDLSVYWYQQSLDQGLQFLIQYYNGEERAKGNILERFSAQQFPDLHSELNLSSLELGDSALYFCASSGFRDSEGETQYFGPGTRLLVL.